This TCR beta chain was profiled in a study of cytomegalovirus exposure and HLA in healthy donors. Points on this clone: Its cognate antigen is unknown.

The CDR3 contains 13 residues. In germline, CDR1 is SGHTA, CDR2 FQGTGA. Between the trimmed V and J ends, which lost 3 bases and 4 bases, there was a span of 7 bases. Assay: immunoSEQ multiplex PCR; the TCRdb copy retains only in-frame clones and omits some. The sample records roughly 250,000 clones, 90% being singletons. Broader study findings: Per published reports, the classifier diagnosed cytomegalovirus status with high specificity and sensitivity. The dataset shows that most TCR sequences were rare, while some public TCRs occurred in many donors.

The V and J genes are TRBV7-3 and TRBJ2-1; no clear D. Sequencing used PBMCs. The origin of this receptor is a woman aged 18-35 years in good health and CMV-seronegative. The CDR3 nucleotides are TGTGCCAGCAGCTTGACAAATTACAATGAGCAGTTCTTC. It translates to CASSLTNYNEQFF.